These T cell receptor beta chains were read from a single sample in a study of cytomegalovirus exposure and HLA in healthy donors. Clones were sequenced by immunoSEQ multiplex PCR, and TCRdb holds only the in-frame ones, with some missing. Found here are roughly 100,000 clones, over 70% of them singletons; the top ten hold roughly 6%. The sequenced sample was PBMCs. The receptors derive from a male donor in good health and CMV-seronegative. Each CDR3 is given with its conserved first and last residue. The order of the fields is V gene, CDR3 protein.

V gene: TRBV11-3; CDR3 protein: CASSSRSGVGELFF
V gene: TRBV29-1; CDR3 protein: CSVEDGGGYKNIQYF
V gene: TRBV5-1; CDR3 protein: CASSLTTGTEAFF
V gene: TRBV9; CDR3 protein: CASSSGGLAGFEQYF
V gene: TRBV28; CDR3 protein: CASCIQRGLGINEQFF
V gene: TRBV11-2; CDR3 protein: CASSLEGYLQETQYF
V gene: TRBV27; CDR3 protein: CASSSRERDTEAFF
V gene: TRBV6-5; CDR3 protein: CASSYGGGRADTQYF
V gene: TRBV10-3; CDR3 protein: CATNEPFFSGQGNEQFF
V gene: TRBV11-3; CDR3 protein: CASSLDRTSATDTQYF
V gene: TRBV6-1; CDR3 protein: CASCSKANTEAFF
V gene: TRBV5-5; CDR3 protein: CASGAVPSGANVLTF
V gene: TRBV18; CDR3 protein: CASSPNYRGGYTF
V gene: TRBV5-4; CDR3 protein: CASSLGTGVNEQFF